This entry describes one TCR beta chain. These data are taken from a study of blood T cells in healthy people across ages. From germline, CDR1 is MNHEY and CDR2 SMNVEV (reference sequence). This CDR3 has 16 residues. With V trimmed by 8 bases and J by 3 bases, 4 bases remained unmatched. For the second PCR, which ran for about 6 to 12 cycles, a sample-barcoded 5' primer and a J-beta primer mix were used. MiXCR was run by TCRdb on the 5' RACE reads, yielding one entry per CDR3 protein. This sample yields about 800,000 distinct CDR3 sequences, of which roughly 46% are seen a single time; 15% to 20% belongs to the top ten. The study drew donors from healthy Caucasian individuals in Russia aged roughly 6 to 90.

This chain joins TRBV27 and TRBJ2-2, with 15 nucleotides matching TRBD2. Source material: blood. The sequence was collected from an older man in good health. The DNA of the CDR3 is TGTGCCAGCCGGACTAGCGGGAGGGCCTACACCGGGGAGCTGTTTTTT. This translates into CASRTSGRAYTGELFF.